This TCR beta chain is drawn from a study of blood T cell repertoires in COVID-19. In the study overall: Samples of COVID-19 (acute and convalescent) were obtained from the United States, Italy and Spain. PBMCs, B-cell-depleted T cells, or T cells provided the cDNA or gDNA that made up the material.

Germline assignment: CDR1 MDHEN and CDR2 SYDVKM. CDR3 size: 11 residues. V shed 6 bases and J shed 7 bases, with 10 bases lying between them. Original analysis: From reference gene primer amplification, estimates of nucleated cell counts were derived. The table came from immunoSEQ multiplex PCR; TCRdb's copy has only in-frame clones and leaves some out. The DNA gave D and trimming, while V, J and clone size come from that table. The data hold around 65,000 clones, with around 86% observed a single time. Sequencing used peripheral blood. The V gene is TRBV28, the J gene TRBJ2-7, with D possibly matching TRBD1 (5 bases). The source is a human donor in a cohort sampled during active COVID-19. In DNA, the CDR3 is TGTGCCAGCAGCGTGGGGCGGGAGCAGTACGTC. This encodes CASSVGREQYV.